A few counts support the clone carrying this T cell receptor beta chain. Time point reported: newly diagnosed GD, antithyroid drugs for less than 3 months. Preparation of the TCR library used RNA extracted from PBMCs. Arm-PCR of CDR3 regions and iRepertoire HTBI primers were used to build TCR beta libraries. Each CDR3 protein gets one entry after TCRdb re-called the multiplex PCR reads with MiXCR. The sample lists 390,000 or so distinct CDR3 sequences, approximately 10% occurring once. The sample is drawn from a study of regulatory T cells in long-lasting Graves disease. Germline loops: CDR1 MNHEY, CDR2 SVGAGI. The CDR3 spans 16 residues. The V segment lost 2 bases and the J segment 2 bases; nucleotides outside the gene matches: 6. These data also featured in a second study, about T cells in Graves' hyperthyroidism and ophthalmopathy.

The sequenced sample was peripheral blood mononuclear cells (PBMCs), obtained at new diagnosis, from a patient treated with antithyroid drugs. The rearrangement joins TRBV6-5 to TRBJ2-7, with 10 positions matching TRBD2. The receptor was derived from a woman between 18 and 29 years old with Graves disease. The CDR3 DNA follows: TGTGCCAGCAGTTACCTGGCCAGCGGGGGGGCCTACGAGCAGTACGTC. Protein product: CASSYLASGGAYEQYV.